This is a list of T cell receptor beta chains from one sample in a study of blood T cell repertoires in COVID-19. TCRdb's table, derived via immunoSEQ multiplex PCR, lists solely in-frame clones and lacks some. Of about 180,000 clones listed, about 88% are singletons. The sample consisted of PBMCs or T cells enriched from blood (not recorded which). These receptors all stem from a middle-aged woman with acute COVID-19. Both conserved end residues are part of each CDR3. The D gene is left open where the match is weak. Not every row has a clone size; where given, it reads once, few, many or a size class.

j_call d_call clone_size v_call cdr3_nt cdr3_aa
TRBJ2-3 - - TRBV28 TGTGCCAGCAGTGGATGGTCCGGGACTCCTCAGGATACGCAGTATTTT CASSGWSGTPQDTQYF
TRBJ1-5 TRBD1 once TRBV7-3 TGTGCCAGCAGCGGAACGCAGGGGGCGAGCCAGCCCCAGCATTTT CASSGTQGASQPQHF
TRBJ1-5 - - TRBV6-5 TGTGCCAGCAACAGCCATAGCAATCAGCCCCAGCATTTT CASNSHSNQPQHF
TRBJ2-5 - - TRBV2 TGTGCCAGCAGAGCGCGGACAGCAGGGGCAGAGACCCAGTACTTC CASRARTAGAETQYF
TRBJ2-2 TRBD2 - TRBV9 TGTGCCAGCAGCGTAGTCGGAGGAGGAGCGGGACTGAACACCGGGGAGCTGTTTTTT CASSVVGGGAGLNTGELFF
TRBJ2-7 - - TRBV4-1 TGCGCCAGCAGCCAAGATCCTCGGCAGGGGGAGCAGTACTTC CASSQDPRQGEQYF
TRBJ2-7 - - TRBV7-9 TGTGCCAGCAGCCACTCTGACGAGCAGTACTTC CASSHSDEQYF
TRBJ2-1 TRBD2 - TRBV9 TGTGCCAGCAGCGTAGGGCCGAGCGGGGGGGCCCCCTACAATGAGCAGTTCTTC CASSVGPSGGAPYNEQFF
TRBJ1-6 TRBD1 once TRBV7-8 TGTGCCAGCAGCTTGGGGACAGGGGATTCACCCCTCCACTTT CASSLGTGDSPLHF
TRBJ1-6 - - TRBV14 TGTGCCAGCAGCCAAGAAGCGTTTTCACCCCTCCACTTT CASSQEAFSPLHF
TRBJ2-1 - few TRBV21-1 TGTGCCAGCAGCAAAGTTCGAACGGCGCGGGAGGGAAAGGAGCAGTTCTTC CASSKVRTAREGKEQFF
TRBJ2-2 - - TRBV5-1 TGCGCCAGCAGCTTGGGGGACTCCCGAACCGGGGAGCTGTTTTTT CASSLGDSRTGELFF
TRBJ1-6 TRBD1 - TRBV4-2 TGTGCCAGCAGCCAGACAGGGGGGCAATATAATTCACCCCTCCACTTT CASSQTGGQYNSPLHF
TRBJ1-1 - - TRBV5-1 TGCGCCAGCAGCTTGGTATCCGACACTGAAGCTTTCTTT CASSLVSDTEAFF
TRBJ2-5 - - TRBV25-1 TGTGCCAGCAGCAATCGAAGCCGCAACCAGACCCAGTACTTC CASSNRSRNQTQYF
TRBJ1-4 - - TRBV19 TGTGCCAGTAAGGATCGGGAAACTAATGAAAAACTGTTTTTT CASKDRETNEKLFF
TRBJ2-7 TRBD2 - TRBV4-2 TGTGCCAGCAGCCAAAGCGGGGGAGCCTACGAGCAGTACTTC CASSQSGGAYEQYF
TRBJ2-5 - - TRBV5-1 TGCGCCAGCAGCTTGGCTGAGTTAGAGACCCAGTACTTC CASSLAELETQYF
TRBJ2-5 - - TRBV7-9 TGTGCCAGCAGCTTACGACAGTCCGAGTACCAAGAGACCCAGTACTTC CASSLRQSEYQETQYF
TRBJ2-3 TRBD2 - TRBV2 TGTGCCAGCGGGGCGGGAGGGCCTACAGATACGCAGTATTTT CASGAGGPTDTQYF
TRBJ2-1 TRBD2 - TRBV30 TGTGCCTGGAGACGACTAGCGGGAATGGATGAGCAGTTCTTC CAWRRLAGMDEQFF
TRBJ2-3 TRBD2 - TRBV18 TGTGCCAGCTCCTCAAACCGAGGGAGCGGGGCCCCGGCGGATACGCAGTATTTT CASSSNRGSGAPADTQYF